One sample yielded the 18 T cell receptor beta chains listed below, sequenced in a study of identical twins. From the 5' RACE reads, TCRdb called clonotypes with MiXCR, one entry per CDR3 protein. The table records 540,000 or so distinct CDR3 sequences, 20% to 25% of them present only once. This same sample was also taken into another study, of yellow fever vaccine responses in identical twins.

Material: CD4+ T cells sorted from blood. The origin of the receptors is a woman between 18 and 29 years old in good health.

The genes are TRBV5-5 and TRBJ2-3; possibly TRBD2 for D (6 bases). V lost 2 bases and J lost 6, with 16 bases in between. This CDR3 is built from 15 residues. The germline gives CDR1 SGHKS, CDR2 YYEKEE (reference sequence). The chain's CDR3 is CASSLTGTRHDTQYF. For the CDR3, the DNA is TGTGCCAGCAGCTTAACCGGGACTCGACACGATACGCAGTATTTT.

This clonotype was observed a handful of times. CDR3 nucleotide sequence: TGCGCCAGCAGCTTGGACCCAGCGGGGGTCGGGAATGAGCAGTTCTTC. Translating it yields CASSLDPAGVGNEQFF. The chain carries TRBV5-1 and TRBJ2-1, with TRBD2 matching over 8 bases. Looked up from germline, CDR1 is SGHRS and CDR2 is YFSETQ. The CDR3 spans 16 residues. Trimming cost V 0 bases and J 7 bases; bases outside gene matches: 9.

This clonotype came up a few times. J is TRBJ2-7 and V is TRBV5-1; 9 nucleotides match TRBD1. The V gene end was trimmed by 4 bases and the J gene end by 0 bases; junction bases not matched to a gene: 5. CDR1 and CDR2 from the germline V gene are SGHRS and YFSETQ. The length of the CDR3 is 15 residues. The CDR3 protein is CASSPPTGGSYEQYF. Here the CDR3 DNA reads TGCGCCAGCAGCCCCCCGACAGGGGGCTCCTACGAGCAGTACTTC. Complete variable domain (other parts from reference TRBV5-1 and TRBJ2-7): KAGVTQTPRYLIKTRGQQVTLSCSPISGHRSVSWYQQTPGQGLQFLFEYFSETQRNKGNFPGRFSGRQFSNSRSEMNVSTLELGDSALYLCASSPPTGGSYEQYFGPGTRLTVT.

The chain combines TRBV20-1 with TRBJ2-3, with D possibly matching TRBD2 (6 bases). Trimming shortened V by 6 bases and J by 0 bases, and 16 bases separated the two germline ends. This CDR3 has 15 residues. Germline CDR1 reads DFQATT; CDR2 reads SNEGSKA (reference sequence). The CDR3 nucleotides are TGCAGTGCCCCTGTGTGGAGCGGGAGCACAGATACGCAGTATTTT. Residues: CSAPVWSGSTDTQYF.

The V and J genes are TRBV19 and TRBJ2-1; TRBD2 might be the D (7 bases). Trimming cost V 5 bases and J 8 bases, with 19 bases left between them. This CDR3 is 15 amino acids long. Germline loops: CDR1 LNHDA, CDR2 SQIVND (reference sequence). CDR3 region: CASSGGGAAAHEQFF. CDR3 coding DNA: TGTGCCAGTAGTGGAGGGGGGGCCGCGGCCCATGAGCAGTTCTTC.

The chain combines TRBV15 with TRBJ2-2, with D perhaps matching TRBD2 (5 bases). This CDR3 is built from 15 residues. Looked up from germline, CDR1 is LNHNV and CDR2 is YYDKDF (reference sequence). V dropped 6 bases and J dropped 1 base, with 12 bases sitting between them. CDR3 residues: CATRVAGRNTGELFF. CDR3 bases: TGTGCCACCAGAGTCGCGGGCCGGAACACCGGGGAGCTGTTTTTT.

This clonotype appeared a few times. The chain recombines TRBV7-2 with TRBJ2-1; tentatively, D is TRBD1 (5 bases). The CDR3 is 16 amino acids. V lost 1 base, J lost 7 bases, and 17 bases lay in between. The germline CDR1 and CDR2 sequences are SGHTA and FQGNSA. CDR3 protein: CASSLVGRLSGNEQFF. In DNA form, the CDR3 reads TGTGCCAGCAGCTTAGTGGGGCGCCTTTCCGGAAATGAGCAGTTCTTC.

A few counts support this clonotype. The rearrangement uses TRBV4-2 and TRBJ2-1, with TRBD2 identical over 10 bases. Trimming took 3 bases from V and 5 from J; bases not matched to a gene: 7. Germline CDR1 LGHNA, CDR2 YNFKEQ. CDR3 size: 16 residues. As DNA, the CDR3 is TGTGCCAGCAGCCAGCTTAGCGGGAGGATTCACAATGAGCAGTTCTTC. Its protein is CASSQLSGRIHNEQFF.

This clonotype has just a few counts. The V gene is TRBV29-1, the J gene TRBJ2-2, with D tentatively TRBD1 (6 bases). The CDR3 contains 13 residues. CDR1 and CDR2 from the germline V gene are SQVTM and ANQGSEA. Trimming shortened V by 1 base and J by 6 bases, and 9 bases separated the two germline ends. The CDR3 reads CSVEGQAAGELFF. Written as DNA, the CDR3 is TGCAGCGTTGAAGGACAGGCCGCCGGGGAGCTGTTTTTT.

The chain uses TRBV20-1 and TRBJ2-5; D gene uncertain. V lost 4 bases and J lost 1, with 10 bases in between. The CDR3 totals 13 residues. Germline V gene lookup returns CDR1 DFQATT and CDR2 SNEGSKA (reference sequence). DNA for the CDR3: TGCAGTGCTAATCTAAACCCCCAAGAGACCCAGTACTTC. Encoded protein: CSANLNPQETQYF.

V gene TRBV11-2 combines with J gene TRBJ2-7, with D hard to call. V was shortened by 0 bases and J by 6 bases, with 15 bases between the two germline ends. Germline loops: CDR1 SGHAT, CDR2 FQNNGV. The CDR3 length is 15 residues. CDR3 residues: CASSLEQFGPVEQYV. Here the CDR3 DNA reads TGTGCCAGCAGCTTAGAGCAGTTTGGGCCTGTCGAGCAGTACGTC.

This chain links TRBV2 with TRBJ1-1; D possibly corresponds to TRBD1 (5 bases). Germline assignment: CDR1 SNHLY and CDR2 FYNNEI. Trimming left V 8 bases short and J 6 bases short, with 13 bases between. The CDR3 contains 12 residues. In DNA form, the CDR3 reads TGTGCCAGCCGGGTGGGGGACGCTGAAGCTTTCTTT. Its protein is CASRVGDAEAFF.

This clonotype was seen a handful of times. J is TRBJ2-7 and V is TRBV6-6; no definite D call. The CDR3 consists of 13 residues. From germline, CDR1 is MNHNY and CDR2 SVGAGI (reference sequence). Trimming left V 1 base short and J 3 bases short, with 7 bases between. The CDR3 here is CASSYWAGYEQYF. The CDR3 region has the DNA TGTGCCAGCAGTTACTGGGCAGGCTACGAGCAGTACTTC.

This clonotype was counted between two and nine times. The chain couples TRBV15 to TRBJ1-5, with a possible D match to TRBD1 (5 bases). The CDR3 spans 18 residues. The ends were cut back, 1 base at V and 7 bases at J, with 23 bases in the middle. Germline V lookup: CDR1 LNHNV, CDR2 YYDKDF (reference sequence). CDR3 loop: CATSRVGALPGLRQPQHF. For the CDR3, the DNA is TGTGCCACCAGCAGAGTTGGAGCCCTCCCGGGACTGAGGCAGCCCCAGCATTTT.

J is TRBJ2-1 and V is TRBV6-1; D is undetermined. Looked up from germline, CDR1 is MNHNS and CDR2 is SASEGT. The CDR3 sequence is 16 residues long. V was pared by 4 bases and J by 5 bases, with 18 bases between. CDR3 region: CASSVRVSYENNEQFF. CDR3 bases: TGTGCCAGCAGTGTTCGGGTTTCCTACGAGAACAATGAGCAGTTCTTC.

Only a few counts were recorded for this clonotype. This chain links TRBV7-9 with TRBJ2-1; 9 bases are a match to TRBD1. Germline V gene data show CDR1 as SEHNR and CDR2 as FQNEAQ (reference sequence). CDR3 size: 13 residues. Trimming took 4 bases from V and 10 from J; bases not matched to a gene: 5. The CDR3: CASSWTGAIEQFF. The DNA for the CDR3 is TGTGCCAGCAGCTGGACAGGGGCTATCGAGCAGTTCTTC.

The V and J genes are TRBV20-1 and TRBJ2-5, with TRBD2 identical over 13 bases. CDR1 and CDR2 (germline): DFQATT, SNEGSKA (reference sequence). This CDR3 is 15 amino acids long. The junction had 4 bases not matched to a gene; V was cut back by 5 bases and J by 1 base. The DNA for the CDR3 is TGCAGTGCTCCGACTAGCGGGAGGCCCCAAGAGACCCAGTACTTC. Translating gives CSAPTSGRPQETQYF.

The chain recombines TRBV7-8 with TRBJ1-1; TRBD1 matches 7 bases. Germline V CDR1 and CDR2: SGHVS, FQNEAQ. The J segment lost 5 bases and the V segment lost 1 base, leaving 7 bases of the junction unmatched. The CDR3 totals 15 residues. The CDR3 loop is CASSLVSAGGTEAFF. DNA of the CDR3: TGTGCCAGCAGCTTAGTGTCGGCAGGGGGTACTGAAGCTTTCTTT. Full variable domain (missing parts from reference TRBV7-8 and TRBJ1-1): GAGVSQSPRYKVAKRGQDVALRCDPISGHVSLFWYQQALGQGPEFLTYFQNEAQLDKSGLPSDRFFAERPEGSVSTLKIQRTQQEDSAVYLCASSLVSAGGTEAFFGQGTRLTVV.